Given below is one T cell receptor (beta chain) in context. Its antigen is unknown. Trimming removed 3 bases at V and 3 bases at J, with 14 bases between. The CDR3 is 15 residues long. Germline loops: CDR1 KGHSH, CDR2 LQKENI. These data come from a study of OX40 agonist ivuxolimab in advanced cancers. TCRdb keeps only in-frame clones here, not all; method: immunoSEQ multiplex PCR. Among 24,000 or so clones listed, roughly 93% were seen once. Study conclusions and caveats: CD4+ and CD8+ T cells in blood underwent clonal expansion by week 6 at 0.1 to 3.0 mg/kg. The average count of expanded clones was higher among CD8+ T cells than among CD4+.

The TCR sequence derives from an adult with an advanced solid tumor such as melanoma, head and neck, liver or kidney cancer. The chain is built from TRBV18 and TRBJ2-5, with D possibly matching TRBD1 (6 bases). The sequenced sample was CD4+ or CD8+ T cells sorted from blood, obtained in a trial of the OX40 agonist ivuxolimab. CDR3: CASSPLTDREETQYF. The CDR3 nucleotides are TGTGCCAGCTCACCCCTTACGGACAGAGAAGAGACCCAGTACTTC.